A single sample gave rise to the 13 T cell receptor beta chains below, sequenced in a study of control samples from healthy donors and cancer patients. Clones were sequenced by immunoSEQ multiplex PCR, and TCRdb holds only the in-frame ones, with some missing. The repertoire includes about 150,000 clones, around 90% of them detected once, and just under 5% sits in the top ten. Source material: blood. The receptors originated from a man aged 30-40 years in good health.

This clone occurred once. J is TRBJ1-1 and V is TRBV9; D is uncertain. Trimming removed 0 bases from V and 2 bases from J, with 11 bases in between. This CDR3 has 15 residues. Germline V lookup: CDR1 SGDLS, CDR2 YYNGEE. Here the CDR3 reads CASSVAESRNTEAFF. The CDR3 DNA reads as TGTGCCAGCAGCGTAGCTGAATCCCGTAACACTGAAGCTTTCTTT.

The J gene is TRBJ2-7, the V gene TRBV6-6; 7 bases fit TRBD1. CDR1 and CDR2 (germline): MNHNY, SVGAGI (reference sequence). This CDR3 is 15 amino acids long. V dropped 5 bases and J dropped 3; count of bases not matched to a gene: 10. The CDR3 region is CASSPDRTGYYEQYF. The DNA of the CDR3 is TGTGCCAGCAGTCCCGATCGGACAGGATACTACGAGCAGTACTTC.

The chain has TRBV24-1 and TRBJ2-2, with 7 positions matching TRBD1. Losses at the gene ends were 5 bases for V and 0 bases for J; bases not matched to a gene: 5. Germline assignment: CDR1 KGHDR and CDR2 SFDVKD. The CDR3 sequence is 16 residues long. The CDR3 DNA follows: TGTGCCACCAGTGTCAGGGGGTTCGCGAACACCGGGGAGCTGTTTTTT. It codes for CATSVRGFANTGELFF.

This clone was seen just once. Other DNA sequences from this sample encode an identical CDR3 as well. The chain joins TRBV4-3 to TRBJ1-2; the match to TRBD1 covers 8 bases. CDR3 size: 14 residues. From germline, CDR1 is LGHNA and CDR2 YSLEER. V was pared by 0 bases and J by 3 bases, with 0 bases of the junction left unmatched. This chain's CDR3 is CASSQETGDYGYTF. The CDR3 DNA reads as TGCGCCAGCAGCCAAGAGACAGGGGACTATGGCTACACCTTC.

The chain uses TRBV9 and TRBJ2-1, with 9 bases identical to TRBD2. The V gene's germline CDR1 is SGDLS and CDR2 YYNGEE. Trimming took 1 base from V and 0 from J; bases not matched to a gene: 8. CDR3 length equals 18 residues. The CDR3: CASSVRAGGPSSYNEQFF. DNA for the CDR3: TGTGCCAGCAGCGTACGTGCGGGAGGGCCGAGCTCCTACAATGAGCAGTTCTTC.

The DNA of the CDR3 is TGTGCCAGTAGTAAGAGGGCTGGGCGTTCCGTCCTGGGAGAGCAGTACTTC. Its protein is CASSKRAGRSVLGEQYF. This chain connects TRBV19 to TRBJ2-7, with a tentative D call TRBD2 (5 bases). CDR3 length: 17 residues. V was pared by 4 bases and J by 7 bases, with 26 bases between. From germline, CDR1 is LNHDA and CDR2 SQIVND (reference sequence). Supplemented by reference TRBV19 and TRBJ2-7, the full variable domain reads DGGITQSPKYLFRKEGQNVTLSCEQNLNHDAMYWYRQDPGQGLRLIYYSQIVNDFQKGDIAEGYSVSREKKESFPLTVTSAQKNPTAFYLCASSKRAGRSVLGEQYFGPGTRLTVT.

V is TRBV7-9 and J is TRBJ2-1, with no clear D. The V end lost 3 bases, the J end lost 1 base, and 13 bases lay between the germline ends. This CDR3 spans 16 amino acids. Germline CDR1 and CDR2: SEHNR and FQNEAQ (reference sequence). DNA of the CDR3: TGTGCCAGCAGCTTCCTTCCAGGCGAGTCCTACAATGAGCAGTTCTTC. This translates into CASSFLPGESYNEQFF.

The J gene is TRBJ2-7, the V gene TRBV11-3; D possibly corresponds to TRBD1 (5 bases). CDR3 length equals 15 residues. Germline CDR1 reads SGHNT; CDR2 reads YENEEA. V lost 6 bases and J lost 3, with 18 bases in between. The CDR3 sequence: CASRDRLAGNYEQYF. The CDR3 region has the DNA TGTGCCAGCAGGGACCGCCTGGCAGGGAACTACGAGCAGTACTTC.

V is TRBV11-3 and J is TRBJ1-4; a weak D match, TRBD1 (6 bases). Between the trimmed V and J ends, which lost 5 bases and 8 bases, there was a span of 15 bases. Per the germline V gene, CDR1 is SGHNT and CDR2 is YENEEA. This CDR3 contains 14 residues. CDR3 nucleotide sequence: TGTGCCAGCAGCCGTGAACCGGGACAAGAAAAACTGTTTTTT. Amino acids: CASSREPGQEKLFF. Together with reference TRBV11-3 and TRBJ1-4, the CDR3 gives the full variable domain: EAGVVQSPRYKIIEKKQPVAFWCNPISGHNTLYWYLQNLGQGPELLIRYENEEAVDDSQLPKDRFSAERLKGVDSTLKIQPAELGDSAVYLCASSREPGQEKLFFGSGTQLSVL.

The chain carries TRBV25-1 and TRBJ1-5; 9 bases line up with TRBD1. Germline CDR1 MGHDK, CDR2 SYGVNS. The CDR3 extends over 15 amino acids. J gave up 1 base and V 4 bases, and 2 bases lay outside the gene matches. CDR3 protein: CASSGQGESNQPQHF. DNA for the CDR3: TGTGCCAGCAGTGGACAGGGGGAGAGCAATCAGCCCCAGCATTTT.

This chain uses TRBV6-5 with TRBJ2-2, with 8 bases fitting TRBD1. CDR1 is MNHEY and CDR2 is SVGAGI in the germline V gene. Trimming at V came to 4 bases and at J to 5 bases, leaving 6 bases not matched to a gene. The CDR3 is 15 residues long. CDR3 DNA: TGTGCCAGCAGTTCAGGGGGCGCAGGAACCGGGGAGCTGTTTTTT. Amino acids: CASSSGGAGTGELFF.

V is TRBV6-2 or TRBV6-3 and J is TRBJ2-2; a weak D match, TRBD2 (7 bases). The germline V gene has CDR1 MNHEY and CDR2 SVGEGT. The CDR3 consists of 16 residues. V lost 5 bases to trimming and J lost 1 base, with 14 bases between them. The CDR3 region has the DNA TGTGCCAGCAGTCCCGCGGGGGCCCGGAACACCGGGGAGCTGTTTTTT. This gives the protein CASSPAGARNTGELFF.

By frequency in the sample, this clone is medium-sized. The chain is built from TRBV6-2 or TRBV6-3 and TRBJ2-2; TRBD2 aligns across 12 bases. V was pared by 6 bases and J by 5 bases, with 7 bases of the junction left unmatched. The CDR3 loop spans 16 amino acids. Germline assignment: CDR1 MNHEY and CDR2 SVGEGT. CDR3 DNA: TGTGCCAGCAGCACACTAGCGGGAGGTGAAACCGGGGAGCTGTTTTTT. It is translated as CASSTLAGGETGELFF.